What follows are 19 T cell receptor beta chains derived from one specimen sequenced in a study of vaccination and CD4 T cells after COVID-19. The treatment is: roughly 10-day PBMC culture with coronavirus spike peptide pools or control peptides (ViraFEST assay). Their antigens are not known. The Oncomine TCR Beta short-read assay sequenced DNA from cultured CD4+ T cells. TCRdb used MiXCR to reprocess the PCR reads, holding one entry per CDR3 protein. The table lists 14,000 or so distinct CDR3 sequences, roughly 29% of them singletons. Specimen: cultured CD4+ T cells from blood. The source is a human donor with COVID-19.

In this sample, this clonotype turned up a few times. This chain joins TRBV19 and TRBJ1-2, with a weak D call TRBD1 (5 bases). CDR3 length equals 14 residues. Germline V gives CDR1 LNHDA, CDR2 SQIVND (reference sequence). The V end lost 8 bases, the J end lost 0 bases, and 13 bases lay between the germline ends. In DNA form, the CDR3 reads TGTGCCAGTGCTCTGGGGGTGTCTAACTATGGCTACACCTTC. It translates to CASALGVSNYGYTF.

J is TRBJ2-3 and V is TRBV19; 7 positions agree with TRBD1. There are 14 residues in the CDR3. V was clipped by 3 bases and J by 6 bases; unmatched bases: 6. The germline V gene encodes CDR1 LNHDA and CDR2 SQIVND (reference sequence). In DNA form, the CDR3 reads TGTGCCAGTAGTATGACGGACAGGCGGGATACGCAGTATTTT. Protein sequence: CASSMTDRRDTQYF.

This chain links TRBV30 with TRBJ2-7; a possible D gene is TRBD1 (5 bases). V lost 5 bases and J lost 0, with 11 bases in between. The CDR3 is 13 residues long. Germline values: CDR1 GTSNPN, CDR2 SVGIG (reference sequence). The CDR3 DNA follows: TGTGCCTGGTGGGATGGGGCCTCCTACGAGCAGTACTTC. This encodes CAWWDGASYEQYF.

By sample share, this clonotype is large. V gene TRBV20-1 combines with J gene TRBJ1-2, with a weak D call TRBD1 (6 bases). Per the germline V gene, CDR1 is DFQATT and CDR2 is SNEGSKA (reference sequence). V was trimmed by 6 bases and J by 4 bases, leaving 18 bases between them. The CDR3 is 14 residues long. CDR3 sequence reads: CSARETGLTYGYTF. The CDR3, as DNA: TGCAGTGCCAGGGAGACAGGTCTTACCTATGGCTACACCTTC.

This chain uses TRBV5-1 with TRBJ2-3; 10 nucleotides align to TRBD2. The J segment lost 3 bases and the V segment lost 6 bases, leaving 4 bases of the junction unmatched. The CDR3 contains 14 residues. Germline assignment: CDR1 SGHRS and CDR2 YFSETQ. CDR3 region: CASTSGGATDTQYF. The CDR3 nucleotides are TGCGCCAGCACCAGCGGGGGGGCGACAGATACGCAGTATTTT.

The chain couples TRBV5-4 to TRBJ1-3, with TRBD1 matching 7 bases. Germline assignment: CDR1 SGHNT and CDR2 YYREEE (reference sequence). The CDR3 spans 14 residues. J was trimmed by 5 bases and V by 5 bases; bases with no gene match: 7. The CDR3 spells CASSFQGQRNTIYF. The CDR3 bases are TGTGCCAGCAGTTTCCAGGGACAGAGAAACACCATATATTTT.

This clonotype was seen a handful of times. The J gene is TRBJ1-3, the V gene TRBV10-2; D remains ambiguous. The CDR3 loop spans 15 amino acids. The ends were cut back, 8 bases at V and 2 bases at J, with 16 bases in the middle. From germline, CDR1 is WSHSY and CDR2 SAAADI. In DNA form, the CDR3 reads TGCGCCAGCCTAAGGGTAGGAACGGCTGGAAACACCATATATTTT. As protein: CASLRVGTAGNTIYF.

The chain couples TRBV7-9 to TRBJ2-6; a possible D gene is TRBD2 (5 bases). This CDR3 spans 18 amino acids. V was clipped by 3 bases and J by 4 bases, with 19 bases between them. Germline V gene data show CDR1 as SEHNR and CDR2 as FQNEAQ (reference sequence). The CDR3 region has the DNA TGTGCCAGCAGCTTTTCGGGAAGACGGGTCCAAGGGGCCAACGTCCTGACTTTC. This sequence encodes CASSFSGRRVQGANVLTF. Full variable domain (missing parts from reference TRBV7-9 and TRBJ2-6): DTGVSQNPRHKITKRGQNVTFRCDPISEHNRLYWYRQTLGQGPEFLTYFQNEAQLEKSRLLSDRFSAERPKGSFSTLEIQRTEQGDSAMYLCASSFSGRRVQGANVLTFGAGSRLTVL.

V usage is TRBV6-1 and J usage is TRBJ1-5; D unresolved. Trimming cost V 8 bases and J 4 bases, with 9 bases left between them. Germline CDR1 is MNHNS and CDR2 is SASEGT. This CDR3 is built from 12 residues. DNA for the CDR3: TGTGCCAGCTCCAGGACTAATCAGCCCCAGCATTTT. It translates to CASSRTNQPQHF.

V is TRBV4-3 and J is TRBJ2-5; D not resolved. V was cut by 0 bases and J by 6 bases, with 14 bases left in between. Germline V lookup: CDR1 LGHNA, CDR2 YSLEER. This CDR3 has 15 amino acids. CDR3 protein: CASSQEPSRGQTQYF. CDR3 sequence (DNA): TGCGCCAGCAGCCAAGAACCCAGTAGAGGACAGACCCAGTACTTC.

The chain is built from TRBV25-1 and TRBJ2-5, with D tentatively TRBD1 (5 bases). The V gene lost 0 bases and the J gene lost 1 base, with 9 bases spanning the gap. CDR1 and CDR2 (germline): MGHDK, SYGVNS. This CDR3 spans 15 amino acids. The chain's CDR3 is CASSEYGALQETQYF. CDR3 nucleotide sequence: TGTGCCAGCAGTGAATATGGGGCCCTCCAAGAGACCCAGTACTTC.

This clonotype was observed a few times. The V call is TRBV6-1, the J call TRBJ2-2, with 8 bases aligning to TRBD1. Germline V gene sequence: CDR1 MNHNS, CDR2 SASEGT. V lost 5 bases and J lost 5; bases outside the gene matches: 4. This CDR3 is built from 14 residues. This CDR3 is CASSRTGRTGELFF. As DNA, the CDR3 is TGTGCCAGCAGTCGGACAGGGAGAACCGGGGAGCTGTTTTTT.

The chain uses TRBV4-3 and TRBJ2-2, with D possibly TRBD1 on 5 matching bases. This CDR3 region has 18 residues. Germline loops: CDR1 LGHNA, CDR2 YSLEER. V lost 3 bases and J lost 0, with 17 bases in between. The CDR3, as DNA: TGCGCCAGCAGCCATTTTACCCCTGGGGCTCCGAACACCGGGGAGCTGTTTTTT. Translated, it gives CASSHFTPGAPNTGELFF.

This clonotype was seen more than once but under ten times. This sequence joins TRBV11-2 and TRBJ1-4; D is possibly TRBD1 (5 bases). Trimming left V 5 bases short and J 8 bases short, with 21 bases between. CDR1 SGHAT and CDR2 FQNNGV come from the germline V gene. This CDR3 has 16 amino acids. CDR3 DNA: TGTGCCAGCAGCACCCAGGGAAGGGGCAAGGGAGAAAAACTGTTTTTT. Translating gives CASSTQGRGKGEKLFF.

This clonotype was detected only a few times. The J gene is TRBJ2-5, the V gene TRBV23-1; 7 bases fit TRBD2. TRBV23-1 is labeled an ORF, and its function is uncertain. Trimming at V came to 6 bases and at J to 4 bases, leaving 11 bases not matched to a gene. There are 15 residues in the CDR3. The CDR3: CASSRRFAGVETQYF. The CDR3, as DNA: TGCGCCAGCAGCCGCAGGTTTGCGGGGGTAGAGACCCAGTACTTC.

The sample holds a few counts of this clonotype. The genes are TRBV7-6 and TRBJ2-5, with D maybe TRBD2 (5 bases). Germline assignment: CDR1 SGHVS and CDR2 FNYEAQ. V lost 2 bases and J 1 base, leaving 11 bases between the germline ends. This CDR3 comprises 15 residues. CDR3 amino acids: CASSLSHGVQETQYF. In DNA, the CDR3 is TGTGCCAGCAGCTTATCCCACGGGGTCCAAGAGACCCAGTACTTC.

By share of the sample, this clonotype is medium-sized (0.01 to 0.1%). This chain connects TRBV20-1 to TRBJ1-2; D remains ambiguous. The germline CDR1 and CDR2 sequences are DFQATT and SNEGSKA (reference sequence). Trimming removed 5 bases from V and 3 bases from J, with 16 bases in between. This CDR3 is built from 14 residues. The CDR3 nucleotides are TGCAGTGCTCCACGTCAGCCAGGAGACTATGGCTACACCTTC. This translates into CSAPRQPGDYGYTF.

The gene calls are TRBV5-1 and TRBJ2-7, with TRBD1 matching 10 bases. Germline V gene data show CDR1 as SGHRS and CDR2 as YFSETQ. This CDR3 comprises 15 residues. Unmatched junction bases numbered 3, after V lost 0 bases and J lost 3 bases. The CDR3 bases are TGCGCCAGCAGCTTGGGGGGGACAGGGGACTACGAGCAGTACTTC. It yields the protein CASSLGGTGDYEQYF.

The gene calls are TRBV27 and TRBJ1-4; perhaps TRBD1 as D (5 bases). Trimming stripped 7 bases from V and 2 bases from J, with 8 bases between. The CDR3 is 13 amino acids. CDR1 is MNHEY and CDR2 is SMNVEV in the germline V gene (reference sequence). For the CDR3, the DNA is TGTGCCAGCACTAGGGGCACTAATGAAAAACTGTTTTTT. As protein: CASTRGTNEKLFF.